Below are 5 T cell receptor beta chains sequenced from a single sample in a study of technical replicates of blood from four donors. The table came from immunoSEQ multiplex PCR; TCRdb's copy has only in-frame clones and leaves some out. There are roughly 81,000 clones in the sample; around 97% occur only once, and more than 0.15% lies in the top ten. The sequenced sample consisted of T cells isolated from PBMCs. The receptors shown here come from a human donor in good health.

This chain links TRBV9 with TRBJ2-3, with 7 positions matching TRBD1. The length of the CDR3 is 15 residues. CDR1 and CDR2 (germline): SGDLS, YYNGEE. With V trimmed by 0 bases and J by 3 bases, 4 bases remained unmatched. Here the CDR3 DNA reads TGTGCCAGCAGCGTAGGGACAGGACAAACAGATACGCAGTATTTT. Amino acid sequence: CASSVGTGQTDTQYF. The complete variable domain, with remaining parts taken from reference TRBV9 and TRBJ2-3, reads DSGVTQTPKHLITATGQRVTLRCSPRSGDLSVYWYQQSLDQGLQFLIQYYNGEERAKGNILERFSAQQFPDLHSELNLSSLELGDSALYFCASSVGTGQTDTQYFGPGTRLTVL.

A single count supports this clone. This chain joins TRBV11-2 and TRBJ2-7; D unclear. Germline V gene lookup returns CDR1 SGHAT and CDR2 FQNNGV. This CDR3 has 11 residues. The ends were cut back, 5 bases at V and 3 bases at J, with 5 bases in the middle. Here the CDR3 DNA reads TGTGCCAGCAGCCCGTACTACGAGCAGTACTTC. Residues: CASSPYYEQYF.

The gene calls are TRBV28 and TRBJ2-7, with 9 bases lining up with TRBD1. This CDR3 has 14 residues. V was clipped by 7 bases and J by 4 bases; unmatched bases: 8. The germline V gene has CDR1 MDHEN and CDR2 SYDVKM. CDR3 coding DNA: TGTGCCAGCACACACCGGGACAGGGATTACGAGCAGTACTTC. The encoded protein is CASTHRDRDYEQYF. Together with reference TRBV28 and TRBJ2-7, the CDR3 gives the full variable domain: DVKVTQSSRYLVKRTGEKVFLECVQDMDHENMFWYRQDPGLGLRLIYFSYDVKMKEKGDIPEGYSVSREKKERFSLILESASTNQTSMYLCASTHRDRDYEQYFGPGTRLTVT.

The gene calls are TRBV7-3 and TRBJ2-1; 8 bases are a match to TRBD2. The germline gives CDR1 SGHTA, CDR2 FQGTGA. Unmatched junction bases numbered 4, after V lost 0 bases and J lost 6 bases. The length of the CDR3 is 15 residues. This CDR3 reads CASSLTGTSGNEQFF. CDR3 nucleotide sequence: TGTGCCAGCAGCTTAACCGGGACTAGTGGCAATGAGCAGTTCTTC.

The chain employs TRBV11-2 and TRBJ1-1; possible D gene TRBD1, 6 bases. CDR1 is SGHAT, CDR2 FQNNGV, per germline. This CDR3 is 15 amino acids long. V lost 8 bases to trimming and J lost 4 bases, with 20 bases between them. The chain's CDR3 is CASLDRQGLGTEAFF. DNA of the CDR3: TGTGCCAGCCTAGACCGGCAGGGGTTGGGCACTGAAGCTTTCTTT.